The rows below give T cell receptor beta chains drawn from one sample of a study of CD8+ T cells in alopecia areata. Profiled with immunoSEQ multiplex PCR; TCRdb holds only in-frame clones, not every one. The table has 110,000 to 150,000 clones, approximately 50% seen once; the top ten hold approximately 1%. The sequencing used CD4+ T cells sorted from blood, collected at week 0. These receptors were collected from a human donor with alopecia areata. Each CDR3 is given with its conserved first and last residue. The order of the fields is V gene, J gene, CDR3 protein.

V: TRBV29-1
J: TRBJ1-1
CDR3: CSVGGGNTEAFF

V: TRBV5-1
J: TRBJ1-1
CDR3: CASRRKDTEAFF

V: TRBV9
J: TRBJ2-7
CDR3: CASSTGLAGTYEQYF

V: TRBV4-2
J: TRBJ2-2
CDR3: CASSSRTPWTGELFF

V: TRBV25-1
J: TRBJ2-6
CDR3: CASSEWEPSGANVLTF

V: TRBV27
J: TRBJ1-2
CDR3: CASSNTGGYGYTF

V: TRBV7-3
J: TRBJ2-3
CDR3: CASSPGGVAVTQYF

V: TRBV5-1
J: TRBJ2-1
CDR3: CASRQREAYYNEQFF

V: TRBV30
J: TRBJ1-5
CDR3: CAWSIPGSSNQPQHF

V: TRBV5-1
J: TRBJ2-3
CDR3: CASSSAPGGTDTQYF

V: TRBV29-1
J: TRBJ2-3
CDR3: CSVREAGITDTQYF

V: TRBV30
J: TRBJ1-3
CDR3: CAWSYTGGVGNTIYF

V: TRBV30
J: TRBJ1-3
CDR3: CASSTGSGNTIYF

V: TRBV18
J: TRBJ2-5
CDR3: CASSPQGETQYF

V: TRBV7-8
J: TRBJ2-7
CDR3: CASRRMHGLARDEQYF

V: TRBV11-2
J: TRBJ2-6
CDR3: CASSLFPDRVFSGANVLTF

V: TRBV30
J: TRBJ2-7
CDR3: CAWRGGAYEQYF

V: TRBV7-8
J: TRBJ1-4
CDR3: CASSGGQGGEKLFF

V: TRBV15
J: TRBJ1-1
CDR3: CATSRDARATEAFF

V: TRBV7-2
J: TRBJ2-3
CDR3: CASSHRDLTDTQYF

V: TRBV7-3
J: TRBJ2-2
CDR3: CASSPGQRLVTGELFF

V: TRBV11-2
J: TRBJ1-1
CDR3: CASSPRVRLVNTEAFF

V: TRBV6-6
J: TRBJ1-2
CDR3: CASSPSGRNYGYTF

V: TRBV27
J: TRBJ2-1
CDR3: CASSPPPGVSASSYNEQFF

V: TRBV29-1
J: TRBJ2-1
CDR3: CSVDTEGRGYEQFF

V: TRBV30
J: TRBJ1-2
CDR3: CAWNWPYGYTF

V: TRBV28
J: TRBJ2-1
CDR3: CASTSGRRNEQFF

V: TRBV4-1
J: TRBJ1-1
CDR3: CASSPTPEGRKRTEAFF

V: TRBV5-4
J: TRBJ2-3
CDR3: CASSLLTGDTDTQYF

V: TRBV7-9
J: TRBJ2-7
CDR3: CASSLIVGATRKPYEQYF

V: TRBV18
J: TRBJ2-1
CDR3: CASSRTGSSSYNEQFF

V: TRBV29-1
J: TRBJ2-5
CDR3: CSITGLYQETQYF

V: TRBV29-1
J: TRBJ2-3
CDR3: CSVWDFPRSGTDTQYF

V: TRBV19
J: TRBJ2-2
CDR3: CASRMISTGELFF

V: TRBV7-2
J: TRBJ1-1
CDR3: CASSSRQLNTEAFF

V: TRBV5-4
J: TRBJ2-2
CDR3: CASSLRLAGGPGELFF

V: TRBV7-9
J: TRBJ2-2
CDR3: CASRALAGELFF

V: TRBV27
J: TRBJ1-5
CDR3: CASSFWVGQPQHF

V: TRBV5-1
J: TRBJ2-5
CDR3: CASRDRSNQETQYF

V: TRBV28
J: TRBJ2-5
CDR3: CASSFLAGGPETQYF

V: TRBV6-6
J: TRBJ2-1
CDR3: CASSYLRTGGYNEQFF

V: TRBV9
J: TRBJ1-1
CDR3: CASSSSGVEAFF

V: TRBV5-6
J: TRBJ2-7
CDR3: CASSRRSGGRRSEQYF

V: TRBV5-5
J: TRBJ1-1
CDR3: CASSLNRGLSAFF

V: TRBV15
J: TRBJ2-5
CDR3: CATSTGGRQYF

V: TRBV15
J: TRBJ1-1
CDR3: CATSRGRDSNTEAFF

V: TRBV7-2
J: TRBJ2-7
CDR3: CASSLGLAVDEQYF

V: TRBV7-2
J: TRBJ1-3
CDR3: CASSTRQGLSGNTIYF

V: TRBV4-1
J: TRBJ1-2
CDR3: CASSQPGQYGYTF

V: TRBV7-9
J: TRBJ2-2
CDR3: CASSAQGQGATGELFF

V: TRBV25-1
J: TRBJ2-7
CDR3: CASRGGIHEQYF

V: TRBV30
J: TRBJ1-2
CDR3: CAWSRRDRDFYGYTF

V: TRBV29-1
J: TRBJ2-7
CDR3: CSAGTSYVQYF